This TCR beta chain was recorded in a study of response to subunit inactivated influenza vaccine. Whole-study results and caveats: That few new T cells are recruited by each seasonal influenza vaccination was the authors' suggestion.

TCRdb independently ran MiXCR on the RT-PCR reads; one entry per CDR3 protein. The profile shows a few hundred thousand distinct CDR3 sequences, 12% to 15% of them singletons. Comments on this clonotype: Its specificity is not known.

Trimming shortened V by 2 bases and J by 1 base, and 11 bases separated the two germline ends. CDR1 and CDR2 from the germline V gene are DFQATT and SNEGSKA (reference sequence). The CDR3 runs to 14 residues. The chain uses TRBV20-1 and TRBJ1-1; TRBD1 might be the D (6 bases). Sequencing was performed on PBMCs from blood, taken 11 to 12 days after vaccination. The receptor was derived from a man aged 50 or older who received an inactivated influenza vaccine. CDR3 in DNA: TGCAGTGCTAGACCCCGGACAGCGAACACTGAAGCTTTCTTT. Protein product: CSARPRTANTEAFF.